These T cell receptor beta chains were read from a single sample in a study of blood T cell repertoires in COVID-19. Clones were read by immunoSEQ multiplex PCR, and TCRdb kept only the in-frame ones, dropping some. The sample lists approximately 54,000 clones; just over 90% were seen once. Sequencing was performed on peripheral blood. These receptors were obtained from a woman aged 40 to 50 with active COVID-19. Each CDR3 is given with its conserved first and last residue. The D gene is left open where the match is weak. Size is stated for part of the rows, as once, few or many counts, or as a class when the clone is expanded.

d_call	cdr3_length	j_call	clone_size	v_call	cdr3_nt	cdr3_aa
NA	12	TRBJ2-3	NA	TRBV12-5	TGTGCTAGTGGTTCGCGAGCAGATACGCAGTATTTT	CASGSRADTQYF
NA	12	TRBJ2-1	few	TRBV11-3	TGTGCCAGCACCTGGGCCCCCAATGAGCAGTTCTTC	CASTWAPNEQFF
NA	15	TRBJ2-7	NA	TRBV6-5	TGTGCCAGCAGTCGAGGACAGACAAAGACCTACGAGCAGTACTTC	CASSRGQTKTYEQYF
NA	15	TRBJ1-2	NA	TRBV19	TGTGCCAGTAGTTCCGGTCCCGTTCCTAACTATGGCTACACCTTC	CASSSGPVPNYGYTF
TRBD1	15	TRBJ1-2	few	TRBV18	TGTGCCAGCTCACCTCGGACAGGGGATATCTATGGCTACACCTTC	CASSPRTGDIYGYTF
TRBD1	19	TRBJ2-7	NA	TRBV4-2	TGTGCCAGCAGCCAAGATTCCCTTTTGACAGGGGGTTGGTCCTACGAGCAGTACTTC	CASSQDSLLTGGWSYEQYF
NA	14	TRBJ2-6	NA	TRBV19	TGTGCCAGTAGTGAGCGGTCTGGGGCCAACGTCCTGACTTTC	CASSERSGANVLTF
NA	19	TRBJ1-6	NA	TRBV2	TGTGCCAGCAGTCGATGGACTCGGATTGAGAGCTCCTATAATTCACCCCTCCACTTT	CASSRWTRIESSYNSPLHF
TRBD1	15	TRBJ2-1	NA	TRBV5-5	TGTGCCAGCAGCTTGGAACAGGGGACCTACAATGAGCAGTTCTTC	CASSLEQGTYNEQFF
NA	13	TRBJ2-7	NA	TRBV5-6	TGTGCCAGCAGCTTGGGAGCCGAATACGAGCAGTACTTC	CASSLGAEYEQYF
NA	13	TRBJ2-7	NA	TRBV11-3	TGTGCCAGCAGCTTAGGTCTTTTATACGAGCAGTACTTC	CASSLGLLYEQYF
TRBD2	16	TRBJ2-3	few	TRBV19	TGTGCCAGTAGTCTGGGACTAGCGGGGGATGGAGATACGCAGTATTTT	CASSLGLAGDGDTQYF
TRBD2	15	TRBJ2-5	NA	TRBV6-2/TRBV6-3	TGTGCCAGCAGTCCCCTCCGGGGGGGCCCAGAGACCCAGTACTTC	CASSPLRGGPETQYF
TRBD1	14	TRBJ2-1	NA	TRBV11-3	TGTGCCAGCAGCTCAGGGGACAGCTACAATGAGCAGTTCTTC	CASSSGDSYNEQFF
NA	13	TRBJ1-1	NA	TRBV27	TGTGCCAGCATCAACCAGGGAAACACTGAAGCTTTCTTT	CASINQGNTEAFF
TRBD2	17	TRBJ2-1	NA	TRBV4-3	TGCGCCAGCAGCCAAGGGACTAGCGGGGGGGCCTGGAATGAGCAGTTCTTC	CASSQGTSGGAWNEQFF
NA	16	TRBJ2-1	NA	TRBV7-9	TGTGCCAGCAGCTTAGTGGCGGGGATCTCCTACAATGAGCAGTTCTTC	CASSLVAGISYNEQFF
NA	10	TRBJ1-2	once	TRBV2	TGTGCCAGCCGGGGGGACGGCTACACCTTC	CASRGDGYTF
NA	17	TRBJ2-6	NA	TRBV4-2	TGTGCCAGCAGCCAAAGACGGGGTGGATCCGGGGCCAACGTCCTGACTTTC	CASSQRRGGSGANVLTF
NA	12	TRBJ2-1	NA	TRBV6-4	TGTGCCAGCAGTGACAGGGGCAATGAGCAGTTCTTC	CASSDRGNEQFF
TRBD2	16	TRBJ2-1	NA	TRBV7-9	TGTGCCAGCAGCAGGGCGTCACGGGGGGGCATTAATGAGCAGTTCTTC	CASSRASRGGINEQFF
NA	14	TRBJ1-1	once	TRBV5-6	TGTGCCAGCACTATCGGGGGGCGAGGTACTGAAGCTTTCTTT	CASTIGGRGTEAFF
NA	15	TRBJ2-1	NA	TRBV29-1	TGCAGCGTTGATTATCCGGGGGGCAGTTACAATGAGCAGTTCTTC	CSVDYPGGSYNEQFF
NA	15	TRBJ2-6	NA	TRBV11-3	TGTGCCAGCAGCGTCCAGGGGTCTGGGGCCAACGTCCTGACTTTC	CASSVQGSGANVLTF
NA	14	TRBJ1-2	NA	TRBV19	TGTGCCAGTAGTTACAATCGGGTAAACTATGGCTACACCTTC	CASSYNRVNYGYTF
NA	16	TRBJ1-1	NA	TRBV5-1	TGCGCCAGCAGCCCGGGGACACAACCCCAGGGCACTGAAGCTTTCTTT	CASSPGTQPQGTEAFF
NA	14	TRBJ1-6	NA	TRBV5-1	TGCGCCAGCAGCCCCCAGGGTTTACCTTCACCCCTCCACTTT	CASSPQGLPSPLHF
NA	17	TRBJ1-1	NA	TRBV19	TGTGCCAGTAGTTCAAACGGACAGACTAACTTGAACACTGAAGCTTTCTTT	CASSSNGQTNLNTEAFF
NA	13	TRBJ2-1	NA	TRBV4-2	TGTGCCAGCAGCCAAACAAGCACAGGGTATCCGTTCTTC	CASSQTSTGYPFF
NA	14	TRBJ2-7	NA	TRBV11-3	TGTGCCAGCAGCTTTCAACATGGCTCCTACGAGCAGTACTTC	CASSFQHGSYEQYF
TRBD1	13	TRBJ1-5	NA	TRBV30	TGTGCCTGTCGACAGGGAGATAATCAGCCCCAGCATTTT	CACRQGDNQPQHF
TRBD1	14	TRBJ1-4	few	TRBV7-9	TGTGCCAGCAGCCAAGAGACAGGGGACGAAAAACTGTTTTTT	CASSQETGDEKLFF
TRBD1	14	TRBJ1-1	NA	TRBV25-1	TGTGCCAGCAGACCCGGGACAGTGAACACTGAAGCTTTCTTT	CASRPGTVNTEAFF
NA	14	TRBJ1-1	NA	TRBV11-3	TGTGCCAGCAGCTTAAGGGCGGGAAACACTGAAGCTTTCTTT	CASSLRAGNTEAFF
TRBD1	14	TRBJ2-7	NA	TRBV29-1	TGCAGCGTTGAGGGGGGACAGGGGTTCTTCGAGCAGTACTTC	CSVEGGQGFFEQYF
NA	14	TRBJ2-3	NA	TRBV18	TGTGCCAGCTCACCACAGAGCCACACAGATACGCAGTATTTT	CASSPQSHTDTQYF
NA	17	TRBJ1-1	NA	TRBV5-4	TGTGCCAGCAGCTTGGGCCCTGAACTTGGACAGTACACTGAAGCTTTCTTT	CASSLGPELGQYTEAFF
NA	17	TRBJ1-2	NA	TRBV6-1	TGTGCCAGCAGTGAAGCTGAGGGTTTTCTAGCTAACTATGGCTACACCTTC	CASSEAEGFLANYGYTF
NA	14	TRBJ2-5	NA	TRBV11-3	TGTGCCAGCAGCCCTCCGGGGGTTAAAGAGACCCAGTACTTC	CASSPPGVKETQYF
NA	13	TRBJ1-2	NA	TRBV30	TGTGCCTGGAGTACAGGGCAGAGCTATGGCTACACCTTC	CAWSTGQSYGYTF
TRBD2	15	TRBJ2-1	NA	TRBV2	TGTGCCAGCAGTGAGAAGCGGGGCGACTACAATGAGCAGTTCTTC	CASSEKRGDYNEQFF
TRBD1	15	TRBJ1-5	few	TRBV18	TGTGCCAGCTCACCACCAGCAGGGGGGAGTCAGCCCCAGCATTTT	CASSPPAGGSQPQHF
TRBD2	17	TRBJ2-1	NA	TRBV5-1	TGCGCCAGCAGCTCCGGACTAGCGGGGGGCCCCTACAATGAGCAGTTCTTC	CASSSGLAGGPYNEQFF
NA	14	TRBJ1-5	NA	TRBV2	TGTGCCAGCAGTGAGCCAGATAGCAATCAGCCCCAGCATTTT	CASSEPDSNQPQHF
TRBD2	17	TRBJ2-3	NA	TRBV5-4	TGTGCCAGCAGCTTGGCCGGGAGGGGACAAGGGACAGATACGCAGTATTTT	CASSLAGRGQGTDTQYF
TRBD1	15	TRBJ1-2	NA	TRBV18	TGTGCCAGCTCACCACCGGTATCGACAGGGGATGGCTACACCTTC	CASSPPVSTGDGYTF
TRBD1	15	TRBJ1-1	NA	TRBV11-3	TGTGCCAGCAGCCCCCGACAGGGAGTGAACACTGAAGCTTTCTTT	CASSPRQGVNTEAFF
NA	14	TRBJ2-2	few	TRBV7-3	TGTGCCAGCAGCGGGACTTTCAACACCGGGGAGCTGTTTTTT	CASSGTFNTGELFF
NA	13	TRBJ2-1	NA	TRBV6-6	TGTGCCAGCAGTTACCGGCGGGACAATGAGCAGTTCTTC	CASSYRRDNEQFF
NA	14	TRBJ1-2	NA	TRBV3-1/TRBV3-2	TGTGCCAGCAGCCGCTCCCCAGATAACTATGGCTACACCTTC	CASSRSPDNYGYTF
NA	14	TRBJ2-3	NA	TRBV19	TGTGCCAGTATGTCCAGCGGAGGCACAGATACGCAGTATTTT	CASMSSGGTDTQYF
NA	13	TRBJ2-2	few	TRBV13	TGTGCCAGCAGCTGGGAGCGCGCCGGGGAGCTGTTTTTT	CASSWERAGELFF